These 22 T cell receptor beta chains originate from one sample sequenced in a study of blood T cell repertoires in COVID-19. The protocol was immunoSEQ multiplex PCR, while the TCRdb copy is restricted to in-frame clones and leaves out a portion. The sample records over 200,000 clones, roughly 88% being singletons. The sample comprised PBMCs or T cells enriched from blood (not recorded which). The receptors come from a woman aged 30 to 39 who had been exposed to COVID-19.

The chain combines TRBV9 with TRBJ2-1; perhaps TRBD2 as D (6 bases). CDR1 and CDR2 (germline): SGDLS, YYNGEE. Trimming removed 10 bases from V and 4 bases from J, with 18 bases in between. The CDR3 runs to 14 residues. The CDR3 protein is CASTAGMGYNEQFF. The CDR3 DNA reads as TGTGCCTCGACTGCGGGGATGGGATACAATGAGCAGTTCTTC.

This chain links TRBV5-4 with TRBJ2-7; TRBD2 is a possible D gene (5 bases). Trimming left V 3 bases short and J 2 bases short, with 6 bases between. CDR3 length: 12 amino acids. Germline V gene sequence: CDR1 SGHNT, CDR2 YYREEE (reference sequence). The CDR3 region is CASSSGTYEQYF. The CDR3 DNA reads as TGTGCCAGCAGCTCGGGGACCTACGAGCAGTACTTC.

This clone has just one count. The chain's CDR3 is CASSLVEAGVSQYF. In nucleotides, the CDR3 is TGCGCCAGCAGCTTGGTGGAAGCGGGAGTTTCCCAGTACTTC. The V gene is TRBV5-1, the J gene TRBJ2-5; 8 nucleotides line up with TRBD2. From germline, CDR1 is SGHRS and CDR2 YFSETQ. Trimming cost V 0 bases and J 9 bases; bases outside gene matches: 7. The CDR3 sequence is 14 residues long.

CDR3 DNA sequence: TGCGCCAGCAGCCTCGGGACAGGGGGCGAAAGCAATCAGCCCCAGCATTTT. Translated: CASSLGTGGESNQPQHF. V is TRBV5-1 and J is TRBJ1-5; 12 positions match TRBD1. This CDR3 contains 17 residues. Germline CDR1 SGHRS, CDR2 YFSETQ. Germline trimming cut 4 bases from V and 1 base from J; bases unmatched to any gene: 6.

This rearrangement joins TRBV6-2 or TRBV6-3 to TRBJ2-7; a weak D match, TRBD2 (5 bases). Germline CDR1 reads MNHEY; CDR2 reads SVGEGT. CDR3 size: 12 residues. V was trimmed by 2 bases and J by 4 bases, leaving 6 bases between them. In nucleotides, the CDR3 is TGTGCCAGCAGTTACCTAGCTTACGAGCAGTACTTC. Protein sequence: CASSYLAYEQYF.

The chain carries TRBV27 and TRBJ2-3, with 12 bases lining up with TRBD2. Trimming took 1 base from V and 5 from J; bases not matched to a gene: 7. The CDR3 has 17 residues. CDR1 MNHEY and CDR2 SMNVEV come from the germline V gene (reference sequence). The DNA for the CDR3 is TGTGCCAGCAGTTTATTATCGGGGGGACTAGCGGGAGATACGCAGTATTTT. Encoded protein: CASSLLSGGLAGDTQYF.

The chain uses TRBV9 and TRBJ2-1, with 8 nucleotides matching TRBD2. V shed 0 bases, J shed 8 bases, and the junction held 10 bases outside the gene matches. The CDR3 runs to 16 residues. In germline, CDR1 is SGDLS, CDR2 YYNGEE. The CDR3 spells CASSVGRSGRLDEQFF. For the CDR3, the DNA is TGTGCCAGCAGCGTAGGTAGAAGCGGGAGATTGGATGAGCAGTTCTTC. The entire variable domain, with the rest obtained from reference TRBV9 and TRBJ2-1, is as follows: DSGVTQTPKHLITATGQRVTLRCSPRSGDLSVYWYQQSLDQGLQFLIQYYNGEERAKGNILERFSAQQFPDLHSELNLSSLELGDSALYFCASSVGRSGRLDEQFFGPGTRLTVL.

The chain has TRBV27 and TRBJ2-1, with a tentative D call TRBD2 (6 bases). Germline V gene data show CDR1 as MNHEY and CDR2 as SMNVEV (reference sequence). There are 15 residues in the CDR3. The germline V and J ends were trimmed by 7 bases and 2 bases, with 15 bases remaining between them. CDR3 nucleotide sequence: TGTGCCAGCACCGAAAGACTAGGAACCTACAATGAGCAGTTCTTC. This sequence encodes CASTERLGTYNEQFF.

V and J are TRBV28 and TRBJ1-5, with 8 bases that match TRBD1. Trimming removed 5 bases from V and 5 bases from J; junction bases left unmatched: 8. Germline CDR1 is MDHEN and CDR2 is SYDVKM. The CDR3 covers 15 residues. The CDR3 loop reads CASSPSDRAYQPQHF. The CDR3 nucleotides read TGTGCCAGCAGTCCCTCGGACAGGGCCTATCAGCCCCAGCATTTT.

This chain uses TRBV10-3 with TRBJ1-4, with 12 bases aligning to TRBD1. Germline lookup yields CDR1 ENHRY and CDR2 SYGVKD. The CDR3 runs 15 residues. V shed 10 bases, J shed 6 bases, and the junction held 9 bases outside the gene matches. In DNA, the CDR3 is TGTGCCACAACAATGGGACAGGGGGCCCATGAAAAACTGTTTTTT. The encoded protein is CATTMGQGAHEKLFF.

The V and J genes are TRBV5-4 and TRBJ2-7, with D perhaps TRBD2 (6 bases). The CDR3 sequence is 14 residues long. Trimming removed 3 bases at V and 4 bases at J, with 14 bases between. Germline assignment: CDR1 SGHNT and CDR2 YYREEE (reference sequence). The CDR3 DNA reads TGTGCCAGCAGCTCGGGAGAGGCGAAGTACGAGCAGTACTTC. As protein: CASSSGEAKYEQYF.

The chain carries TRBV10-3 and TRBJ1-3, with 9 bases aligning to TRBD1. Germline V lookup: CDR1 ENHRY, CDR2 SYGVKD. After removal of 10 bases from V and 3 bases from J, the junction contained 16 bases not matched to a gene. This CDR3 is 17 amino acids long. The chain's CDR3 is CATSSASGQGNGNTIYF. CDR3 coding DNA: TGTGCCACCTCCAGTGCGTCGGGACAGGGTAATGGAAACACCATATATTTT.

This chain connects TRBV5-8 to TRBJ1-1, with D maybe TRBD1 (6 bases). The V end lost 4 bases, the J end lost 14 bases, and 18 bases lay between the germline ends. The germline V gene has CDR1 SGHTS and CDR2 YDEGEE. The CDR3 length is 12 residues. This CDR3 reads CASSRTVTGKFF. DNA of the CDR3: TGTGCCAGCAGCCGGACAGTGACGGGCAAATTCTTT. Filled out from reference TRBV5-8 and TRBJ1-1, the complete variable domain reads EAGVTQSPTHLIKTRGQQATLRCSPISGHTSVYWYQQALGLGLQFLLWYDEGEERNRGNFPPRFSGRQFPNYSSELNVNALELEDSALYLCASSRTVTGKFFGQGTRLTVV.

The chain has TRBV27 and TRBJ1-5; tentatively, D is TRBD1 (6 bases). The CDR3 spans 14 residues. Deletions cut 6 bases from V and 2 bases from J, with 11 bases between. Germline V gene lookup returns CDR1 MNHEY and CDR2 SMNVEV (reference sequence). This CDR3 is CASRKGVGNQPQHF. Here the CDR3 DNA reads TGTGCCAGCAGGAAGGGGGTGGGCAATCAGCCCCAGCATTTT.

J is TRBJ2-1 and V is TRBV5-1, with D hard to call. In germline, CDR1 is SGHRS, CDR2 YFSETQ. This CDR3 is 12 amino acids long. The V end was cut by 0 bases, the J end by 5 bases, with 3 bases between. CDR3 DNA sequence: TGCGCCAGCAGCTTGGCAGACAATGAGCAGTTCTTC. Encoded protein: CASSLADNEQFF.

CDR3 region: CATSKGGQGHPLGQYF. The CDR3 coding sequence is TGTGCCACCAGCAAAGGAGGCCAGGGACACCCGCTGGGGCAGTACTTC. V and J are TRBV15 and TRBJ2-7; TRBD1 is a possible D gene (6 bases). The CDR3 length is 16 residues. In germline, CDR1 is LNHNV, CDR2 YYDKDF (reference sequence). The germline V and J ends were trimmed by 4 bases and 9 bases, with 25 bases remaining between them. The entire variable domain, with the rest obtained from reference TRBV15 and TRBJ2-7, is as follows: DAMVIQNPRYQVTQFGKPVTLSCSQTLNHNVMYWYQQKSSQAPKLLFHYYDKDFNNEADTPDNFQSRRPNTSFCFLDIRSPGLGDTAMYLCATSKGGQGHPLGQYFGPGTRLTVT.

The chain is built from TRBV4-1 and TRBJ2-7; 8 bases line up with TRBD1. The germline gives CDR1 MGHRA, CDR2 YSYEKL. The length of the CDR3 is 15 residues. Trimming cost V 1 base and J 5 bases; bases outside gene matches: 7. CDR3 DNA sequence: TGCGCCAGCAGCCAAGTGGGACAGGTCAAACACGAGCAGTACTTC. Translated, it gives CASSQVGQVKHEQYF.

The V call is TRBV30, the J call TRBJ1-1; D remains ambiguous. CDR3 length: 14 residues. V was pared by 0 bases and J by 1 base, with 9 bases between. Germline CDR1 reads GTSNPN; CDR2 reads SVGIG (reference sequence). CDR3 protein: CAWSVGRGNTEAFF. The CDR3 DNA reads TGTGCCTGGAGTGTAGGACGGGGGAACACTGAAGCTTTCTTT.

This chain connects TRBV4-1 to TRBJ1-3; D unresolved. Trimming removed 2 bases at V and 4 bases at J, with 6 bases between. CDR1 and CDR2 from the germline V gene are MGHRA and YSYEKL. The CDR3 sequence is 13 residues long. The CDR3 DNA is TGCGCCAGCAGCCAATCGGGGGGAAACACCATATATTTT. It encodes CASSQSGGNTIYF.

The rearrangement joins TRBV5-4 to TRBJ1-2, with D possibly TRBD1 on 5 matching bases. CDR3 size: 17 residues. V was cut by 4 bases and J by 0 bases, with 19 bases left in between. From germline, CDR1 is SGHNT and CDR2 YYREEE (reference sequence). The CDR3 region has the DNA TGTGCCAGCAGCCCGGCCCCCAGGGCCCCCTCTAACTATGGCTACACCTTC. It yields the protein CASSPAPRAPSNYGYTF.

This chain links TRBV3-1 (or the pseudogene TRBV3-2) with TRBJ1-5; 11 bases map to TRBD1. Looked up from germline, CDR1 is LGHDT and CDR2 is YNNKEL (reference sequence). The CDR3 extends over 17 amino acids. With 0 bases clipped from V and 1 base from J, the junction kept 2 bases outside the gene matches. The CDR3 DNA reads TGTGCCAGCAGCCAAGATTGGACAGGGGGCAGCAATCAGCCCCAGCATTTT. Protein: CASSQDWTGGSNQPQHF.

The chain employs TRBV5-4 and TRBJ2-2; D perhaps matches TRBD2 (5 bases). V lost 4 bases and J lost 3, with 13 bases in between. CDR1 SGHNT and CDR2 YYREEE come from the germline V gene (reference sequence). This CDR3 comprises 15 residues. CDR3 sequence (DNA): TGTGCCAGCAGCCAGCGAGGCGGGTACACCGGGGAGCTGTTTTTT. As protein: CASSQRGGYTGELFF. Complete variable domain (other parts from reference TRBV5-4 and TRBJ2-2): ETGVTQSPTHLIKTRGQQVTLRCSSQSGHNTVSWYQQALGQGPQFIFQYYREEENGRGNFPPRFSGLQFPNYSSELNVNALELDDSALYLCASSQRGGYTGELFFGEGSRLTVL.